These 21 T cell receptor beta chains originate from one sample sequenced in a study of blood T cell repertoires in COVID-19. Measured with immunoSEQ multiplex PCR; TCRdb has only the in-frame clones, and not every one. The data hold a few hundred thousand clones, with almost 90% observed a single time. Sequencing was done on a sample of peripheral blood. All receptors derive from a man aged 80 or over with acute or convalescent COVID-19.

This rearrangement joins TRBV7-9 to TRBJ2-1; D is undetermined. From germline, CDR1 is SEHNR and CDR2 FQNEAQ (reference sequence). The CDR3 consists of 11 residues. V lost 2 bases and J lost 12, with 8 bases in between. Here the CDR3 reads CASSLLNPQFF. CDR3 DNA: TGTGCCAGCAGCTTACTAAATCCGCAGTTCTTC.

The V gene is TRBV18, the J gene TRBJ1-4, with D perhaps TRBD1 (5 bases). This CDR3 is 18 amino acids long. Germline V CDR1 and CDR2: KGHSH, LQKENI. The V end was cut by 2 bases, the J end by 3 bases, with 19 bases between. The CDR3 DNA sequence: TGTGCCAGCTCACCAGGACGGAGGGGTACTTCAGCTAATGAAAAACTGTTTTTT. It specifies CASSPGRRGTSANEKLFF.

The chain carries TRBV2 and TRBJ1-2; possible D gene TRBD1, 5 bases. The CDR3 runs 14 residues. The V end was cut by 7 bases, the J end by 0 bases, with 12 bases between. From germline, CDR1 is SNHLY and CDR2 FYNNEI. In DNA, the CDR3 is TGTGCCAGCACGGGGGACCCTCCTAACTATGGCTACACCTTC. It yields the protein CASTGDPPNYGYTF.

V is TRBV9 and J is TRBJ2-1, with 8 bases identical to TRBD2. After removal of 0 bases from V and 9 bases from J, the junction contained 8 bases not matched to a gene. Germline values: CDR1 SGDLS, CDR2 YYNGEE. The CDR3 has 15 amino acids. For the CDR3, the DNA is TGTGCCAGCAGCGTAGGAGCGGGGGTCGGCGGTGAGCAGTTCTTC. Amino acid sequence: CASSVGAGVGGEQFF.

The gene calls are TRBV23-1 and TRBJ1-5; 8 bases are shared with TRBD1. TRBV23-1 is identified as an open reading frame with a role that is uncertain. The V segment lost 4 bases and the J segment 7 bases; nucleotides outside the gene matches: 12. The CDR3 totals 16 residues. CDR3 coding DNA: TGCGCCAGCAGTCTTTCAACCCAGGGGGCTAGGCAGCCCCAGCATTTT. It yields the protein CASSLSTQGARQPQHF.

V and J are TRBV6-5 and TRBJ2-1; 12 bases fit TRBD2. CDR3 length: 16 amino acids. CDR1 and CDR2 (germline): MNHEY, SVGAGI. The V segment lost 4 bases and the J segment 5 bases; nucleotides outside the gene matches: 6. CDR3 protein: CASSSQLAGGNNEQFF. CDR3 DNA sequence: TGTGCCAGCAGTTCCCAACTAGCGGGAGGAAACAATGAGCAGTTCTTC.

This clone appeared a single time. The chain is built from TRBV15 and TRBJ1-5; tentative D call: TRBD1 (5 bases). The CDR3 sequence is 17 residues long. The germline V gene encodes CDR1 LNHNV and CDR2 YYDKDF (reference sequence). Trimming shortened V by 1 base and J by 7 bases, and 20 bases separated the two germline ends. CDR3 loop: CATSRGFLRGGWQPQHF. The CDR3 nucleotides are TGTGCCACCAGCAGAGGATTTTTGAGGGGAGGATGGCAGCCCCAGCATTTT.

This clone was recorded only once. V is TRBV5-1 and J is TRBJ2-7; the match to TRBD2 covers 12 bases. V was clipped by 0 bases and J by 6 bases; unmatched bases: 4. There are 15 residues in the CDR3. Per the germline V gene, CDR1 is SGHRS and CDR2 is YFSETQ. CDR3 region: CASSLDGLAGREQYF. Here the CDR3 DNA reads TGCGCCAGCAGCTTGGATGGACTAGCGGGACGCGAGCAGTACTTC.

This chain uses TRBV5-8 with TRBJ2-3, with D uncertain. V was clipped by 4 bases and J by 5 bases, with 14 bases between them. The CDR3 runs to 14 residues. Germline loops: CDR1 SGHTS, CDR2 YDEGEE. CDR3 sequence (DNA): TGTGCCAGCAGCCAAACACGGAGATTAGATACGCAGTATTTT. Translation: CASSQTRRLDTQYF.

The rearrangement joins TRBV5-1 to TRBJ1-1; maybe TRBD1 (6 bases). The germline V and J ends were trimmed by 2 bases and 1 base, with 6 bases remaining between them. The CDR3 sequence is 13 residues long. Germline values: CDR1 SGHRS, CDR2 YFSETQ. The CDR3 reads CASSLGGNTEAFF. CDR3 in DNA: TGCGCCAGCAGCTTAGGGGGGAACACTGAAGCTTTCTTT. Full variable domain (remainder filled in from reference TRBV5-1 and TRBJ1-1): KAGVTQTPRYLIKTRGQQVTLSCSPISGHRSVSWYQQTPGQGLQFLFEYFSETQRNKGNFPGRFSGRQFSNSRSEMNVSTLELGDSALYLCASSLGGNTEAFFGQGTRLTVV.

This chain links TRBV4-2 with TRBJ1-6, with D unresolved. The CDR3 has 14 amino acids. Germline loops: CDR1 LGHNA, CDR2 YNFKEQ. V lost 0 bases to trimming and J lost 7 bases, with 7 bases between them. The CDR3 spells CASSQERGNSPLHF. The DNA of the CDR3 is TGTGCCAGCAGCCAAGAACGGGGAAATTCACCCCTCCACTTT.

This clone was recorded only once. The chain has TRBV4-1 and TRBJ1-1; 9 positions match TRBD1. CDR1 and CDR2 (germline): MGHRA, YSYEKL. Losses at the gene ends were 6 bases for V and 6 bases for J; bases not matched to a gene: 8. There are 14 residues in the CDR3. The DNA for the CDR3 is TGCGCCAGCAGTGTTACAGGGGGCAGGGCTGAAGCTTTCTTT. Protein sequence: CASSVTGGRAEAFF.

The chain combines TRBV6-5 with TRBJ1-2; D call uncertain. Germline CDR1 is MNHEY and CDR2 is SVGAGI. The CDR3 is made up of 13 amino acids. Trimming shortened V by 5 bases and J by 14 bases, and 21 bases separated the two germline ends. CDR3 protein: CASSSTPPDAGTF. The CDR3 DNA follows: TGTGCCAGCAGTAGTACCCCTCCAGACGCCGGGACCTTC.

The CDR3 region is CASSPLAGRYNEQFF. DNA of the CDR3: TGTGCCAGCTCACCCTTAGCGGGGCGGTACAATGAGCAGTTCTTC. The chain couples TRBV18 to TRBJ2-1; 8 bases match TRBD2. The CDR3 runs 15 residues. The germline CDR1 and CDR2 sequences are KGHSH and LQKENI. Trimming took 3 bases from V and 4 from J; bases not matched to a gene: 5.

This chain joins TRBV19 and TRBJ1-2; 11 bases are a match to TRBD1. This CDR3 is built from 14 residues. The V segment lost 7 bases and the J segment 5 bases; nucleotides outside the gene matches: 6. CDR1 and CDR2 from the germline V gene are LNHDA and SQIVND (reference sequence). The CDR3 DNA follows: TGTGCCAGTATAGGGAGGGACAGGGGGTATGGCTACACCTTC. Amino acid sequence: CASIGRDRGYGYTF.

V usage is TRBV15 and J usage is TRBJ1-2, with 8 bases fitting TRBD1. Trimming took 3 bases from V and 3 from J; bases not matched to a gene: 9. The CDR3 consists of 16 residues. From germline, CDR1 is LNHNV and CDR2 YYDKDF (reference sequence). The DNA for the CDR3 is TGTGCCACCAGCAGTGTCCGGGTGGGACAGGACTATGGCTACACCTTC. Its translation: CATSSVRVGQDYGYTF.

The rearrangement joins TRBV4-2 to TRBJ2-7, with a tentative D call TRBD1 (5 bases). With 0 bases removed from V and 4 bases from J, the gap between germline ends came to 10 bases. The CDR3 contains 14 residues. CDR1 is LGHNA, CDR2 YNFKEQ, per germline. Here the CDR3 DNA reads TGTGCCAGCAGCCAAGAGCTTAGGGGTTACGAGCAGTACTTC. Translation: CASSQELRGYEQYF.

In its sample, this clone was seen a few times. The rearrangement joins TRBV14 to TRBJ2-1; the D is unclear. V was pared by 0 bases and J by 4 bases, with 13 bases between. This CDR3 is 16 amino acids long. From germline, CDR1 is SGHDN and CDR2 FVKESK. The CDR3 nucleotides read TGTGCCAGCAGCCAAGATTTAAGGAGTTGGTACAATGAGCAGTTCTTC. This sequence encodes CASSQDLRSWYNEQFF.

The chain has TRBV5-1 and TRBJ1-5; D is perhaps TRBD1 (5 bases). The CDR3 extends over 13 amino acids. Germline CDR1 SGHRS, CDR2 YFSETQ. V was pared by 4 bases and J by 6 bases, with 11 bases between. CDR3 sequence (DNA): TGCGCCAGCAGCCCGCAGGGTTCTCAGCCCCAGCATTTT. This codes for CASSPQGSQPQHF.

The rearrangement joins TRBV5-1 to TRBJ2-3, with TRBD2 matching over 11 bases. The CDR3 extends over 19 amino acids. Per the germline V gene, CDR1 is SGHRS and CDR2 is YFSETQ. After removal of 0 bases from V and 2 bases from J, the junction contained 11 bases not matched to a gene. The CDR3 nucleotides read TGCGCCAGCAGCTTGGAGCGTCTAGCGGGGGGCACAGCCACAGATACGCAGTATTTT. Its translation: CASSLERLAGGTATDTQYF.

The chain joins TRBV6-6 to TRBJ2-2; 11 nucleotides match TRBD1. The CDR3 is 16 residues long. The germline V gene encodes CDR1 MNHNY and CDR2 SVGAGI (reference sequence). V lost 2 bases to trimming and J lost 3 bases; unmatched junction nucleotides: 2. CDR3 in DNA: TGTGCCAGCAGTTACGGGACAGGGGGTGACACCGGGGAGCTGTTTTTT. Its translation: CASSYGTGGDTGELFF.